The T cell receptor (beta chain) described here comes from a study of T cell responses to AZD1222 COVID-19 vaccine. Trimming took off 8 bases at V and 6 bases at J, with 8 bases between the two ends. This CDR3 region has 11 residues. Only in-frame clones appear in the TCRdb table, and some are missing; sequencing was by immunoSEQ multiplex PCR. The sample yields fewer than 110,000 clones, approximately 92% seen once. This clone was found a few times. Its specificity is not known. Study-wide results and caveats: Females outnumbered males among donors, who were mostly white British; clonal diversity was possibly underestimated. Reportedly, nearly half the spike-specific TCRs target unmutated variant regions.

Some second doses came at about 4 weeks and others at about 12 weeks; these were pooled. This sequence was found in an adult who received the AZD1222 COVID-19 vaccine. This chain links TRBV12-3 or TRBV12-4 with TRBJ2-1; D is undetermined. The specimen comprised peripheral blood, sampled 28 days after the second AZD1222 dose. This CDR3 reads CASGQFNEQFF. CDR3 nucleotides: TGTGCCAGCGGGCAATTCAATGAGCAGTTCTTC.